Listed here are 3 T cell receptor beta chains from one sample, sequenced in a study of regulatory T cells in long-lasting Graves disease. Time point indicated: newly diagnosed GD, antithyroid drugs for less than 3 months. PBMCs were the source of the RNA used for TCR sequencing. Arm-PCR of CDR3 regions and iRepertoire HTBI primers were the basis on which TCR beta libraries were built. TCRdb redid the calling of the multiplex PCR reads with MiXCR, one entry per CDR3 protein. Altogether roughly 430,000 distinct CDR3 sequences are present, 15% to 20% being singletons, with the ten largest covering about 10%. The same sample was also studied in work on T cells in Graves' hyperthyroidism and ophthalmopathy.

The source material was peripheral blood mononuclear cells (PBMCs), sampled at new diagnosis, from a patient treated with antithyroid drugs. These receptors were obtained from a woman aged 30 to 39 with Graves disease.

This chain uses TRBV7-9 with TRBJ2-1; the D gene is possibly TRBD2 (5 bases). V was trimmed by 3 bases and J by 0 bases, leaving 9 bases between them. This CDR3 is built from 15 residues. Germline CDR1 SEHNR, CDR2 FQNEAQ (reference sequence). The DNA of the CDR3 is TGTGCCAGCAGCTTTAGCGAAACCTCCTACAATGAGCAGTTCTTC. This codes for CASSFSETSYNEQFF.

This clonotype was detected many times. The gene calls are TRBV18 and TRBJ1-1; 9 bases are shared with TRBD1. The CDR3 covers 13 residues. The V gene's germline CDR1 is KGHSH and CDR2 LQKENI. Losses at the gene ends were 3 bases for V and 10 bases for J; bases not matched to a gene: 6. CDR3 sequence: CASSPGQGIVAFF. CDR3 nucleotide sequence: TGTGCCAGCTCACCGGGACAGGGTATCGTAGCTTTCTTT.

This clonotype was picked up many times. The chain joins TRBV30 to TRBJ1-5, with D unclear. The V gene's germline CDR1 is GTSNPN and CDR2 SVGIG (reference sequence). V was cut by 2 bases and J by 6 bases, with 14 bases left in between. The CDR3 consists of 14 residues. Here the CDR3 DNA reads TGTGCCTGGAGTCACACCCCGGTGCGTCAGCCCCAGCATTTT. This codes for CAWSHTPVRQPQHF.